This TCR beta chain was captured by sequencing in a study of blood T cell repertoires in COVID-19 (TCRdb year 2020). The study in broad terms: Samples covering the acute and convalescent phases of COVID-19 were provided by collaborators in the United States, Italy and Spain. The material from the prospective study consisted of cDNA or gDNA derived from T cells, B-cell-depleted T cells, or PBMCs. Deeply sampled blood TCRbeta repertoires from subjects exposed to, actively infected with, or recovered from COVID-19 were included in the dataset. The repertoires were released in a freely available public database intended as a resource for research on the immune response to SARS-CoV-2. Samples came from the ongoing ImmuneRACE study (first 160 participants) plus 1,254 subjects from 6 global collaborators. Nearly every sample came with metadata listing a de-identified subject ID, COVID-19 status, age in years and sex. HLA class I and class II types, where available, came from metadata supplied by the sample provider rather than from assay-based typing. Results and caveats for the whole study, not just this receptor: Clinical and demographic metadata were provided uncurated, with the amount varying by source and participant.

Whole blood was collected in K2EDTA tubes by collaborating institutions according to the institutions' own protocols. Collaborator samples were shipped for TCRbeta analysis as frozen whole blood, isolated PBMCs, or DNA extracted from either sample type. Note on this clone: The clone's antigen remains unknown. Base qualities are not recorded, but no much larger clone differs from it by a single base.

The germline V gene yields SGHRS for CDR1 and YFSETQ for CDR2. The germline ends are 9 bases apart after V is trimmed by 4 bases and J by 7 bases. The CDR3 runs 13 amino acids, cysteine and phenylalanine included. Of the read, only the CDR3 DNA is kept; its 39 bases are in frame from base 1. TCRbeta CDR3 regions were amplified from genomic DNA by means of the immunoSEQ Assay, a bias-controlled multiplex PCR. Per the original workflow: The number of nucleated cells in each sample was estimated from the amplification of reference gene primers within the assay. To quantify the absolute abundance of each unique TCRbeta CDR3 rearrangement, sequence reads were collapsed and filtered. For each sample, productive Simpson clonality was calculated as the square root of Simpson's diversity index over productive rearrangements. Sourced from immuneACCESS, this table was stored by TCRdb with only in-frame sequences that have V and J called. A share of the clones is absent; for the studies checked, an unresolved V gene accounts for under half, and the remainder has no known explanation. V, J and clone size were drawn from that table, and D and trimming were deduced from the DNA. The sample includes about 30,000 clones, with roughly 87% observed a single time. Of the sample, roughly 5% is held by the ten largest clones.

The sequence is built from TRBV5-1 and TRBJ1-6; possibly the D gene is TRBD1, per 6 matching bases. The specimen sequenced was peripheral blood. The TCR comes from a man aged 55-75 years with active COVID-19. In nucleotides, the sequence is TGCGCCAGCAGCCTAGACAGGAATTCACCCCTCCACTTT. It codes for CASSLDRNSPLHF.